Following are 7 T cell receptor beta chains from one sample sequenced in a study of monozygotic twins with cystic fibrosis. Sequencing used immunoSEQ multiplex PCR; TCRdb keeps in-frame clones, though not all of them. This repertoire shows tens of thousands of clones, 90% found once; its top ten account for 0.54%. Material for sequencing was blood. These receptors originate from a girl aged 2 to 10 with cystic fibrosis.

The chain employs TRBV5-4 and TRBJ2-1; possibly TRBD1 for D (6 bases). Germline assignment: CDR1 SGHNT and CDR2 YYREEE (reference sequence). Trimming cost V 4 bases and J 12 bases, with 26 bases left between them. This CDR3 comprises 16 residues. The CDR3 DNA reads as TGTGCCAGCAGCCCTACGACCCGACCTGGACAGTATGGGCAGTTCTTC. Its translation is CASSPTTRPGQYGQFF.

The chain recombines TRBV11-2 with TRBJ2-2; 8 bases are shared with TRBD2. Germline lookup yields CDR1 SGHAT and CDR2 FQNNGV. Losses at the gene ends were 5 bases for V and 6 bases for J; bases not matched to a gene: 5. The CDR3 spans 14 residues. The CDR3 DNA follows: TGTGCCAGCAGCGGTAGCGGGGCCGCCGGGGAGCTGTTTTTT. Its protein product is CASSGSGAAGELFF.

This chain links TRBV30 with TRBJ1-2; D may be TRBD1 (6 bases). The V end lost 7 bases, the J end lost 4 bases, and 10 bases lay between the germline ends. The CDR3 spans 11 residues. CDR1 is GTSNPN, CDR2 SVGIG, per germline (reference sequence). The CDR3 sequence: CASEGGYGYTF. The CDR3 DNA reads as TGTGCCTCAGAAGGGGGCTATGGCTACACCTTC.

There are a few counts of this clone. The chain is built from TRBV5-5 and TRBJ1-2; D not certain. The ends were cut back, 0 bases at V and 0 bases at J, with 9 bases in the middle. CDR1 is SGHKS and CDR2 is YYEKEE in the germline V gene (reference sequence). The CDR3 totals 15 residues. CDR3 residues: CASSLAAEANYGYTF. CDR3 bases: TGTGCCAGCAGCTTGGCGGCTGAAGCTAACTATGGCTACACCTTC.

The chain uses TRBV30 and TRBJ2-5; D might be TRBD1 or TRBD2, each matching 7 bases. Germline-derived CDR1 and CDR2 are GTSNPN and SVGIG (reference sequence). The CDR3 runs 14 residues. V lost 4 bases, J lost 1 base, and 13 bases lay in between. The CDR3 nucleotides read TGTGCCTGGACCCCAGGGGGGGCCCAAGAGACCCAGTACTTC. It specifies CAWTPGGAQETQYF.

The chain joins TRBV7-2 to TRBJ2-7; 13 bases agree with TRBD2. The CDR3 has 15 amino acids. The germline CDR1 and CDR2 sequences are SGHTA and FQGNSA. J gave up 4 bases and V 4 bases, and 4 bases lay outside the gene matches. The CDR3: CASSYTSGGAYEQYF. The CDR3 nucleotides read TGTGCCAGCAGCTACACTAGCGGGGGGGCTTACGAGCAGTACTTC.

The chain links TRBV19 to TRBJ1-6; 10 positions match TRBD1. J gave up 4 bases and V 5 bases, and 5 bases lay outside the gene matches. There are 16 residues in the CDR3. Germline V gene sequence: CDR1 LNHDA, CDR2 SQIVND (reference sequence). Written as DNA, the CDR3 is TGTGCCAGTAGTGCCGGGACAGGGGTTTATAATTCACCCCTCCACTTT. This sequence encodes CASSAGTGVYNSPLHF.